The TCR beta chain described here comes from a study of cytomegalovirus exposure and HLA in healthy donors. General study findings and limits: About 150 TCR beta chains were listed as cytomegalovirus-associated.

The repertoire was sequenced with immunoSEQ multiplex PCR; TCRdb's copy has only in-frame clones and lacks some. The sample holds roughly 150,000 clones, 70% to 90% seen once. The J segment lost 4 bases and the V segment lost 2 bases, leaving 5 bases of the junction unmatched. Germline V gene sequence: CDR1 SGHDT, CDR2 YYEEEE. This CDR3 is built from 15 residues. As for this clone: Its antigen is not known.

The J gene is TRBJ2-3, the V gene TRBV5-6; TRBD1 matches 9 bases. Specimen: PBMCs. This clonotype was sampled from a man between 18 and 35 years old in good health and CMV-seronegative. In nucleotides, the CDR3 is TGTGCCAGCAGCTTCGGGACAGGGAGCGCAGATACGCAGTATTTT. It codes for CASSFGTGSADTQYF.